The 6 T cell receptor beta chains presented below share a single source sample, sequenced in a study of early T cells in non-severe SARS-CoV-2 infection. MiXCR, applied by TCRdb to the 5' RACE reads, yields one record per CDR3 protein. The repertoire holds fewer than 85,000 distinct CDR3 sequences, about 16% seen once, with roughly 2.7% in the top ten. The sequencing sample was made of whole blood. The receptors shown here come from an adult who was a healthcare worker with PCR-confirmed SARS-CoV-2 infection or an uninfected control (not recorded which).

This clonotype was detected only a few times. This chain connects TRBV5-1 to TRBJ1-6, with unresolved D. Trimming removed 0 bases from V and 6 bases from J, with 10 bases in between. CDR1 is SGHRS, CDR2 YFSETQ, per germline. The CDR3 is made up of 15 amino acids. The CDR3 nucleotides are TGCGCCAGCAGCTTGGGCGGCCCGCTTAATTCACCCCTCCACTTT. This translates into CASSLGGPLNSPLHF.

V gene TRBV29-1 combines with J gene TRBJ1-2, with 9 bases fitting TRBD1. The CDR3 sequence is 13 residues long. Losses at the gene ends were 5 bases for V and 6 bases for J; bases not matched to a gene: 7. Germline CDR1 reads SQVTM; CDR2 reads ANQGSEA. The DNA for the CDR3 is TGCAGCGTTCCGGGACAGGGTATTAATGGCTACACCTTC. Encoded protein: CSVPGQGINGYTF.

This chain links TRBV29-1 with TRBJ2-1; no clear D gene. V was clipped by 3 bases and J by 8 bases, with 11 bases between them. There are 12 residues in the CDR3. Germline values: CDR1 SQVTM, CDR2 ANQGSEA. The CDR3 protein is CSVDWQVDEQFF. CDR3 nucleotide sequence: TGCAGCGTTGACTGGCAGGTGGATGAGCAGTTCTTC.

This clonotype was seen a handful of times. The J gene is TRBJ2-2, the V gene TRBV7-3, with 7 bases lining up with TRBD1. The germline V gene has CDR1 SGHTA and CDR2 FQGTGA. This CDR3 is built from 16 residues. Trimming at V came to 6 bases and at J to 2 bases, leaving 9 bases not matched to a gene. In DNA, the CDR3 is TGTGCCAGCAGTCCTACAGGGGCCAAAAACACCGGGGAGCTGTTTTTT. This codes for CASSPTGAKNTGELFF.

This clonotype has at least ten counts. The J gene is TRBJ2-2, the V gene TRBV6-5; TRBD2 might be the D (6 bases). This CDR3 contains 16 residues. Between the trimmed V and J ends, which lost 2 bases and 4 bases, there was a span of 14 bases. From germline, CDR1 is MNHEY and CDR2 SVGAGI. The CDR3 coding sequence is TGTGCCAGCAGTTACACGGCAGGACTACGCACCGGGGAGCTGTTTTTT. Residues: CASSYTAGLRTGELFF.

This clonotype turned up a few times. The chain uses TRBV25-1 and TRBJ1-2; D unresolved. The CDR3 contains 12 residues. CDR1 is MGHDK and CDR2 is SYGVNS in the germline V gene. Trimming removed 4 bases at V and 8 bases at J, with 11 bases between. The CDR3 reads CASSVAGYGYTF. The CDR3, as DNA: TGTGCCAGCAGTGTAGCGGGTTACGGCTACACCTTC.